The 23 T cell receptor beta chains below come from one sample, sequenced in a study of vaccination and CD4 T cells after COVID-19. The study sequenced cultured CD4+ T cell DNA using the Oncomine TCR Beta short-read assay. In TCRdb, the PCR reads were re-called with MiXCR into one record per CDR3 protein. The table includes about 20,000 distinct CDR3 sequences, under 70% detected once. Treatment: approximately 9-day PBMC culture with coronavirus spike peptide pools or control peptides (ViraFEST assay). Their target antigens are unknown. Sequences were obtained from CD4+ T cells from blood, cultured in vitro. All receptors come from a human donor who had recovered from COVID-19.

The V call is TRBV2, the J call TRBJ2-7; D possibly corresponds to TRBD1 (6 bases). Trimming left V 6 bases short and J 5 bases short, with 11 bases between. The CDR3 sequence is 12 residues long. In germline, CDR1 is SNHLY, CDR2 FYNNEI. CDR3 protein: CASSVTGHEQYF. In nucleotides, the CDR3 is TGTGCCAGCAGCGTTACAGGGCACGAGCAGTACTTC.

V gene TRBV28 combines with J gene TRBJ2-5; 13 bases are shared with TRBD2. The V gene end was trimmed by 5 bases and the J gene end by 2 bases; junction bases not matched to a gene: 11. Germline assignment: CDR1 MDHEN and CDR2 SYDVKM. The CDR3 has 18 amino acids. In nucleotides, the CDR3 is TGTGCCAGCAGTGGCGGACTAGCGGGAGCTTCCGCGCAAGAGACCCAGTACTTC. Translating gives CASSGGLAGASAQETQYF.

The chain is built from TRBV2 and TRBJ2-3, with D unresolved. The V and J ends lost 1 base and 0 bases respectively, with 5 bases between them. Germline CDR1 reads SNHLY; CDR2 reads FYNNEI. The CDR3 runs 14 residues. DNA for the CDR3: TGTGCCAGCAGTGAAGGAAAAAGCACAGATACGCAGTATTTT. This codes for CASSEGKSTDTQYF. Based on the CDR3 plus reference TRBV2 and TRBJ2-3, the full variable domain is EPEVTQTPSHQVTQMGQEVILRCVPISNHLYFYWYRQILGQKVEFLVSFYNNEISEKSEIFDDQFSVERPDGSNFTLKIRSTKLEDSAMYFCASSEGKSTDTQYFGPGTRLTVL.

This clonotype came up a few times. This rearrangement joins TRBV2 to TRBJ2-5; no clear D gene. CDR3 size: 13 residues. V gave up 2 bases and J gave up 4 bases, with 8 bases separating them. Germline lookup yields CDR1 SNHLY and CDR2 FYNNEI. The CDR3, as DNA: TGTGCCAGCAGTGAAATAGATGGAGAGACCCAGTACTTC. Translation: CASSEIDGETQYF.

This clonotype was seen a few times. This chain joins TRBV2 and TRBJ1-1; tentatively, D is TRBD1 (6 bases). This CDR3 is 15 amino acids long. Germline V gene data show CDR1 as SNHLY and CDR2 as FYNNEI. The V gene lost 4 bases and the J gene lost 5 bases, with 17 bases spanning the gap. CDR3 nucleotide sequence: TGTGCCAGCAGTGCCGGGGGGGCCACGGGTACTGAAGCTTTCTTT. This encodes CASSAGGATGTEAFF.

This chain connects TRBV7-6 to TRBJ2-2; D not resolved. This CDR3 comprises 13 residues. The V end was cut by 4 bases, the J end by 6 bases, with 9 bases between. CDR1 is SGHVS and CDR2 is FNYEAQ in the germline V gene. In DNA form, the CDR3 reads TGTGCCAGCAGCTCCGCCGTCGCCGGGGAGCTGTTTTTT. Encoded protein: CASSSAVAGELFF.

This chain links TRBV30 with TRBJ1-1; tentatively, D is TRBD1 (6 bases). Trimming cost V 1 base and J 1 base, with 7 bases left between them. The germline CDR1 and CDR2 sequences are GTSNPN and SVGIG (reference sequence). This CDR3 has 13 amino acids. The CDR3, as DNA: TGTGCCTGGAGTGCGACAGGGAACACTGAAGCTTTCTTT. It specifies CAWSATGNTEAFF.

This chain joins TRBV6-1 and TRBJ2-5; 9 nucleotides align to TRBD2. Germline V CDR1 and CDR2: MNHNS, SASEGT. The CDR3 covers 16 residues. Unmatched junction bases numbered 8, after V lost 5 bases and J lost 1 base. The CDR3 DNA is TGTGCCAGCAGTCTACGGTCGACTAGCGGCCAAGAGACCCAGTACTTC. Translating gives CASSLRSTSGQETQYF.

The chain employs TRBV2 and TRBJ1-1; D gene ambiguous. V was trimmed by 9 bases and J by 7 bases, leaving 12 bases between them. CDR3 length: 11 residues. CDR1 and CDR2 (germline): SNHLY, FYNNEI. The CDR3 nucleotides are TGTGCCAGTTCCTTGGACTTTGAAGCTTTCTTT. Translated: CASSLDFEAFF.

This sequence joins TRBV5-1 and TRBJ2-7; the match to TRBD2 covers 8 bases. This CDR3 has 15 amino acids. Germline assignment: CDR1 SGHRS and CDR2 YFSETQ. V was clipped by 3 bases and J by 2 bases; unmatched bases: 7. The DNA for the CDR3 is TGCGCCAGCAGCTCGCGGGGGGACATGACCTACGAGCAGTACTTC. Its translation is CASSSRGDMTYEQYF.

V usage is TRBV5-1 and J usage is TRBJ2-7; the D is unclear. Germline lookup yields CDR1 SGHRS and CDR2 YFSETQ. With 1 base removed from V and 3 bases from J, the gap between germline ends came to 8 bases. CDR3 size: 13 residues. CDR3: CASSLLSSYEQYF. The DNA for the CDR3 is TGCGCCAGCAGCTTGTTGTCCAGCTACGAGCAGTACTTC.

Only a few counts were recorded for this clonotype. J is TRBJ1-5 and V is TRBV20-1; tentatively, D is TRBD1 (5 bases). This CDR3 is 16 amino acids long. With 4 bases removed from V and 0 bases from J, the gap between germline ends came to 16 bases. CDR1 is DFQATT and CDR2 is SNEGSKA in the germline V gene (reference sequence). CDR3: CSAKIMGPVSNQPQHF. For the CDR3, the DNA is TGCAGTGCTAAAATAATGGGGCCGGTTAGCAATCAGCCCCAGCATTTT.

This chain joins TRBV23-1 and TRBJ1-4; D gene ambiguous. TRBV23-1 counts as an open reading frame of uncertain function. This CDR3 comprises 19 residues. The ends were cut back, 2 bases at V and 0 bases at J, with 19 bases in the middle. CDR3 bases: TGCGCCAGCAGTCAAATCTTCCGGAGTATAGCAGCAACTAATGAAAAACTGTTTTTT. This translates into CASSQIFRSIAATNEKLFF.

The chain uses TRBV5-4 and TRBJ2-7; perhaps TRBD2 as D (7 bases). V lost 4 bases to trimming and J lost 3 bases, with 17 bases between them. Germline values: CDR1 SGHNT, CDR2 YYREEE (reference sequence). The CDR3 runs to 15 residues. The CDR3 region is CASSRGGGGSYEQYF. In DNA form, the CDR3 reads TGTGCCAGCAGCCGGGGAGGGGGAGGTAGCTACGAGCAGTACTTC.

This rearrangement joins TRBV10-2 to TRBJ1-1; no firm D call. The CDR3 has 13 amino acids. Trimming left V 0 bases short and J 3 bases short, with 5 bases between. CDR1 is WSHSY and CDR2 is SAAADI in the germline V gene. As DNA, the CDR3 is TGCGCCAGCAGTGAGTCAAGCGACACTGAAGCTTTCTTT. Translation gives CASSESSDTEAFF.

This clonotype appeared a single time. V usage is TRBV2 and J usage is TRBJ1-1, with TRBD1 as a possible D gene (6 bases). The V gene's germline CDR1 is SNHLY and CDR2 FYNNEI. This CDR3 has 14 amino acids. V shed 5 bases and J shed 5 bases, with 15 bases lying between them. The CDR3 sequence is CASSRLQGGTEAFF. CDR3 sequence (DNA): TGTGCCAGCAGTCGCTTACAGGGTGGAACTGAAGCTTTCTTT.

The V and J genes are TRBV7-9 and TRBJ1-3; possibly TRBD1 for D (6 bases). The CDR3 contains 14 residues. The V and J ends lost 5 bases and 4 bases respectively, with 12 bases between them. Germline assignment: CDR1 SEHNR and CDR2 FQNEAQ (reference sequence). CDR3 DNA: TGTGCCAGCAGCCCAGGGGTAACGGGAAACACCATATATTTT. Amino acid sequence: CASSPGVTGNTIYF.

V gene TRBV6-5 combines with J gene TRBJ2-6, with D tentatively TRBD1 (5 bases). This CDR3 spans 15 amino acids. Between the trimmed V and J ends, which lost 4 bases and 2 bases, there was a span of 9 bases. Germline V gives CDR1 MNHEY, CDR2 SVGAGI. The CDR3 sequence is CASSSAGTGANVLTF. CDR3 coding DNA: TGTGCCAGCAGTTCCGCAGGGACTGGGGCCAACGTCCTGACTTTC.

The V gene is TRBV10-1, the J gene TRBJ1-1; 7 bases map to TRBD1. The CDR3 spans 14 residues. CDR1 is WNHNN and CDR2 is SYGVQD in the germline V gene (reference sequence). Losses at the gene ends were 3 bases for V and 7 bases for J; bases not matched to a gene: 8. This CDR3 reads CASSDMAGGFEAFF. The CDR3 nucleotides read TGCGCCAGCAGTGATATGGCAGGGGGTTTTGAAGCTTTCTTT.

CDR3: CASSLGLPGDNEQFF. The CDR3 region has the DNA TGTGCCAGCAGCCTGGGACTACCCGGCGACAATGAGCAGTTCTTC. V gene TRBV12-3 or TRBV12-4 combines with J gene TRBJ2-1; 7 bases agree with TRBD2. V was pared by 6 bases and J by 5 bases, with 10 bases of the junction left unmatched. The CDR3 is made up of 15 amino acids.

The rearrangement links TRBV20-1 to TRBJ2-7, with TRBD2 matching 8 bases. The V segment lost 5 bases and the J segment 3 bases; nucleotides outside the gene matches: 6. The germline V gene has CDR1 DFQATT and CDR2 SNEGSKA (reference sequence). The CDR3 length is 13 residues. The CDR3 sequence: CSAETGTSYEQYF. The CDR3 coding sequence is TGCAGTGCTGAGACCGGGACTAGCTACGAGCAGTACTTC.

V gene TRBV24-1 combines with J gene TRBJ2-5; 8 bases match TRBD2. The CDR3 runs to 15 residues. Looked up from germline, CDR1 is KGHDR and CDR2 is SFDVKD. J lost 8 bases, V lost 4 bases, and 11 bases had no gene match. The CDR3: CATSDAGLGGETQYF. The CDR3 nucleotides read TGTGCCACCAGTGACGCGGGACTAGGAGGAGAAACCCAGTACTTC.

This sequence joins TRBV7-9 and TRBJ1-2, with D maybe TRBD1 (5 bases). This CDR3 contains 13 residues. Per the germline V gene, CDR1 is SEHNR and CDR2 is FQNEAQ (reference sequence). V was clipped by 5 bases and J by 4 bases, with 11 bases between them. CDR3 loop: CASSTGLGYGYTF. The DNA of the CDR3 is TGTGCCAGCAGCACGGGACTGGGCTATGGCTACACCTTC.